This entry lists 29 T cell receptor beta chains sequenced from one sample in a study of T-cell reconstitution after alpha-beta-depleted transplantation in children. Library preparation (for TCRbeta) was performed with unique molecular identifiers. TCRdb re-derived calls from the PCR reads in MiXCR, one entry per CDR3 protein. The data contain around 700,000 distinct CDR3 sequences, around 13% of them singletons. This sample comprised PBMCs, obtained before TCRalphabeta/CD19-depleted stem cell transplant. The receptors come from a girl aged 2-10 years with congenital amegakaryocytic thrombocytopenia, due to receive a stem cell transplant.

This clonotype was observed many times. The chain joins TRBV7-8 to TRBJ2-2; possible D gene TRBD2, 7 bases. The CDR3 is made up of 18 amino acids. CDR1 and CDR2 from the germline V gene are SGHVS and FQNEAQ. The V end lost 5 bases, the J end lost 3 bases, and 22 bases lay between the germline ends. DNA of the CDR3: TGTGCCAGCAGCCCAAAGTGGATTTGGGAGGGGGACACCGGGGAGCTGTTTTTT. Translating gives CASSPKWIWEGDTGELFF.

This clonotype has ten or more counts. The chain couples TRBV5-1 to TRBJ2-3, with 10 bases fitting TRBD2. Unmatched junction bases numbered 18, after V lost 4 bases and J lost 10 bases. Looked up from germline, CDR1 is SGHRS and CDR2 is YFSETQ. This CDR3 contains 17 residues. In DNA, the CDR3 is TGCGCCAGCAGCCCCCTAGCGGGAGTGACGCAGGAAGGTTCGCAGTATTTT. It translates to CASSPLAGVTQEGSQYF.

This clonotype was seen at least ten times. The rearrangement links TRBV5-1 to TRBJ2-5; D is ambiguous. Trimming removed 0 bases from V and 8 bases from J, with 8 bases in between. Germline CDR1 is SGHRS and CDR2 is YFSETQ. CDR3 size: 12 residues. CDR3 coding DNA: TGCGCCAGCAGCTTGGAGGCGAGCACCCAGTACTTC. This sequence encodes CASSLEASTQYF.

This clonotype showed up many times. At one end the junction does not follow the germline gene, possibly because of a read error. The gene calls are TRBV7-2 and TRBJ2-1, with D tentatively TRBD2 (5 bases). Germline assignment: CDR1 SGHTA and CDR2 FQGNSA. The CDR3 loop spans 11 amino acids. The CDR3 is CASSTRTGGVF. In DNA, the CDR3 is TGTGCCAGCAGCACTCGTACCGGAGGCGTCTTC.

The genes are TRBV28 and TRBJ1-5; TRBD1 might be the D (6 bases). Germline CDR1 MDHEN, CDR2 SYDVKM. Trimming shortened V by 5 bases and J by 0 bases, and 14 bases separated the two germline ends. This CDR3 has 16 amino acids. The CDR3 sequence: CASSRGRFYSNQPQHF. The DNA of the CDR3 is TGTGCCAGCAGTCGGGGGCGGTTCTATAGCAATCAGCCCCAGCATTTT.

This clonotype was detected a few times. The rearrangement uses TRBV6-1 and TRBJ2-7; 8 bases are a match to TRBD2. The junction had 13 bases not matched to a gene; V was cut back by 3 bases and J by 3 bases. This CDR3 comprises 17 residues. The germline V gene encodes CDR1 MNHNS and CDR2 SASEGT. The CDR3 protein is CASSDTSGPRLFYEQYF. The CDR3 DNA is TGTGCCAGCAGTGACACTAGCGGACCACGCTTATTCTACGAGCAGTACTTC.

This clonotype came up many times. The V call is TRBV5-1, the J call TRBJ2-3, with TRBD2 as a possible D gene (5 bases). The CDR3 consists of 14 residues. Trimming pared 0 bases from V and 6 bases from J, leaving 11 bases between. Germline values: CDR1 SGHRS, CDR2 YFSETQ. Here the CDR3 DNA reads TGCGCCAGCAGCTTGGACGGGATCGCGGATACGCAGTATTTT. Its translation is CASSLDGIADTQYF.

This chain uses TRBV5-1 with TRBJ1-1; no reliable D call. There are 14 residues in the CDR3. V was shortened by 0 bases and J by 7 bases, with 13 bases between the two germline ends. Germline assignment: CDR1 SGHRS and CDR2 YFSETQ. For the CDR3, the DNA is TGCGCCAGCAGCTTGGCCGGGAGCATCTATGAAGCTTTCTTT. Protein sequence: CASSLAGSIYEAFF.

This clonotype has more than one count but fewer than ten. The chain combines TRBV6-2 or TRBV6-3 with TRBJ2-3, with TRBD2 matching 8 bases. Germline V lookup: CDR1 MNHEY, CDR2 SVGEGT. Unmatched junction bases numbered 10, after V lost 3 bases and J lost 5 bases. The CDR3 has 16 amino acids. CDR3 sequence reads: CASSYQAGEEIDTQYF. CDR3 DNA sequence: TGTGCCAGCAGTTATCAAGCGGGGGAGGAGATAGATACGCAGTATTTT.

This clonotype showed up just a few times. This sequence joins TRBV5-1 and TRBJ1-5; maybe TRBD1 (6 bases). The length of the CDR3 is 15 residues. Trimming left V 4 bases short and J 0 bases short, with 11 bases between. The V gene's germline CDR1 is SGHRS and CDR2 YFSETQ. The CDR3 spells CASSPTGYSNQPQHF. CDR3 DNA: TGCGCCAGCAGCCCGACAGGTTATAGCAATCAGCCCCAGCATTTT. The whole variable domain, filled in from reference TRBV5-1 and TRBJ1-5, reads KAGVTQTPRYLIKTRGQQVTLSCSPISGHRSVSWYQQTPGQGLQFLFEYFSETQRNKGNFPGRFSGRQFSNSRSEMNVSTLELGDSALYLCASSPTGYSNQPQHFGDGTRLSIL.

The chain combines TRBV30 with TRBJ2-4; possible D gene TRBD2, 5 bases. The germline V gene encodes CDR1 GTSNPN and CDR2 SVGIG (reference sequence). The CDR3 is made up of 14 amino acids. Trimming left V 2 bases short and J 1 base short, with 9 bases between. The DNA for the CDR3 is TGTGCCTGGAGTCACCCGGGGGCCAAAAACATTCAGTACTTC. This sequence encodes CAWSHPGAKNIQYF.

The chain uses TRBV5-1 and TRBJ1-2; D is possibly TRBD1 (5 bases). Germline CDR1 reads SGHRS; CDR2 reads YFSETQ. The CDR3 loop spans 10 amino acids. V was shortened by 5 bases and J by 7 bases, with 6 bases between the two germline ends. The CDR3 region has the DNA TGCGCCAGCAGTCAGGGTGGCTACACCTTC. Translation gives CASSQGGYTF.

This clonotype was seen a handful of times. The DNA of the CDR3 is TGTGCCAGCAGTTTAGGAGGTGGGGCGGGGGCCAAAAACATTCAGTACTTC. Its translation is CASSLGGGAGAKNIQYF. V gene TRBV27 combines with J gene TRBJ2-4; TRBD2 is a possible D gene (6 bases). V shed 2 bases and J shed 1 base, with 15 bases lying between them. CDR3 length: 17 amino acids. The V gene's germline CDR1 is MNHEY and CDR2 SMNVEV (reference sequence).

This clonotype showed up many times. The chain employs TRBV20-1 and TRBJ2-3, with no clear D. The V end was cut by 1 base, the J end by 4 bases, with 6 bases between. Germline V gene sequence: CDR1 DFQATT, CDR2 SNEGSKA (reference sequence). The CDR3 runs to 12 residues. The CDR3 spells CSARVPADTQYF. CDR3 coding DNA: TGCAGTGCTAGAGTACCGGCAGATACGCAGTATTTT.

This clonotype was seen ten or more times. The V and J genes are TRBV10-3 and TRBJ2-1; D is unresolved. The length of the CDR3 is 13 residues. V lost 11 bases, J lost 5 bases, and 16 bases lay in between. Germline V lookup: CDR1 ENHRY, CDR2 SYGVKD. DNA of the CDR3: TGTGCCGCACGACACTGGGGTCACAATGAGCAGTTCTTC. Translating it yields CAARHWGHNEQFF.

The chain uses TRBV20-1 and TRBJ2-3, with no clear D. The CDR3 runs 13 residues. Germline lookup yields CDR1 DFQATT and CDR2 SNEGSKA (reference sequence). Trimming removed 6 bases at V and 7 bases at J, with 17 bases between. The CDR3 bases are TGCAGTGCCCGGGTGGCCTCTGGCCATACGCAGTATTTT. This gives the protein CSARVASGHTQYF.

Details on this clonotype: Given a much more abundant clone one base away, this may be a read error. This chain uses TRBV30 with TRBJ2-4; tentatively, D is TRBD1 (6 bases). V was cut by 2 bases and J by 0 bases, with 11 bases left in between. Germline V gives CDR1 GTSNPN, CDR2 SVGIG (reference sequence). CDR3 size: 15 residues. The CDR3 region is CAWSNTGSAKNIQYF. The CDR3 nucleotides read TGTGCCTGGAGTAATACAGGGTCAGCCAAAAACATTCAGTACTTC.

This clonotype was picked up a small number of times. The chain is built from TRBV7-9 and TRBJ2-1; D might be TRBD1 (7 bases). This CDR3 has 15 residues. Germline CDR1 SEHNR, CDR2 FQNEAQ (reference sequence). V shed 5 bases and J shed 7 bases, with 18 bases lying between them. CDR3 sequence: CASSPRTGGGNEQFF. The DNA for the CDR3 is TGTGCCAGCAGCCCCAGGACAGGAGGGGGAAATGAGCAGTTCTTC.

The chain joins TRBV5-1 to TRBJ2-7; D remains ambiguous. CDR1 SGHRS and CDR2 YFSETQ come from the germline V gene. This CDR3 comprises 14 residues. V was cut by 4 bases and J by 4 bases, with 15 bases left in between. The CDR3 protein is CASSPVTKVYEQYF. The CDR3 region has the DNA TGCGCCAGCAGCCCGGTCACAAAAGTTTACGAGCAGTACTTC.

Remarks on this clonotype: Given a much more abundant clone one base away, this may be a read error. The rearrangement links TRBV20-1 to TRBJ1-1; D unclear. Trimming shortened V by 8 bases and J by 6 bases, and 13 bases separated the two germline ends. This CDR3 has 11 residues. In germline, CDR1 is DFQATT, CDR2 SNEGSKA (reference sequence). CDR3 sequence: CSTQRGAEAFF. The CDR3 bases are TGCAGTACTCAACGCGGGGCTGAAGCTTTCTTT.

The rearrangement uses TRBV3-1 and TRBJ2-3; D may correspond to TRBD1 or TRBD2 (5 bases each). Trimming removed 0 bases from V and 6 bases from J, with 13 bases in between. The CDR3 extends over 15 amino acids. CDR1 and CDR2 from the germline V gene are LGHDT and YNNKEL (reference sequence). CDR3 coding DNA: TGTGCCAGCAGCCAAGATTCAGGGAGCTTGGATACGCAGTATTTT. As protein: CASSQDSGSLDTQYF.

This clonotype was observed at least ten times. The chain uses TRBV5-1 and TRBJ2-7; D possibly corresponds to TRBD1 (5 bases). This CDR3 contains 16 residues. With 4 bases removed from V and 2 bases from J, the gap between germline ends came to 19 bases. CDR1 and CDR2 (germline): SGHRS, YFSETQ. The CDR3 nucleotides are TGCGCCAGCAGCCAGGGAACTCAGGTGACTCCCTACGAGCAGTACTTC. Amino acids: CASSQGTQVTPYEQYF.

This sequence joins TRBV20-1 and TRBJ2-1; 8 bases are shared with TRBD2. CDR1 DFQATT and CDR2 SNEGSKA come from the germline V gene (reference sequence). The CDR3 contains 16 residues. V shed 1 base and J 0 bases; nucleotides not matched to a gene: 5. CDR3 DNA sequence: TGCAGTGCTAGAGTAGCCGGGACTAGCTCCTACAATGAGCAGTTCTTC. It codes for CSARVAGTSSYNEQFF.

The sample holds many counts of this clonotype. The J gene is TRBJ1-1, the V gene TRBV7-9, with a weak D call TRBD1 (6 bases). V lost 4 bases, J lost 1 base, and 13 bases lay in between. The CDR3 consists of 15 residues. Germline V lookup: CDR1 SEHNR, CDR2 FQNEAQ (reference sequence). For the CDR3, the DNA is TGTGCCAGCAGCTCAGGTGGGGGCGGGAACACTGAAGCTTTCTTT. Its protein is CASSSGGGGNTEAFF.

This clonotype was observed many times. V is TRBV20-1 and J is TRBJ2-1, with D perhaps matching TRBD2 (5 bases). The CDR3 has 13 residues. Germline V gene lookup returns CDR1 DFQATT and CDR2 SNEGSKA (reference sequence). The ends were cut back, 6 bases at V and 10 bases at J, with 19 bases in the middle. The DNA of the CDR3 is TGCAGTGCCCTGTCTGAGGGAGCTGACGAGCAGTTCTTC. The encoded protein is CSALSEGADEQFF.

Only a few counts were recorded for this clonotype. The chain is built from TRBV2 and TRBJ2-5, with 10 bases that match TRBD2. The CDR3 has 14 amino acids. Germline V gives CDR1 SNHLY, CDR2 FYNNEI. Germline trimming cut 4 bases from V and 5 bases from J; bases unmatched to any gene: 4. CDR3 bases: TGTGCCAGCAGTGGACTAGCGGGTTCGGAGACCCAGTACTTC. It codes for CASSGLAGSETQYF.

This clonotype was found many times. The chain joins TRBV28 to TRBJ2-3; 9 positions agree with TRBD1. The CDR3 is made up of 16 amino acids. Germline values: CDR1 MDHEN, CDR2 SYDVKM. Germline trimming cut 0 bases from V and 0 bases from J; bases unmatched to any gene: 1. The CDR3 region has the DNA TGTGCCAGCAGTTTATGGGGGACAGGGAGCACAGATACGCAGTATTTT. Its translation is CASSLWGTGSTDTQYF.

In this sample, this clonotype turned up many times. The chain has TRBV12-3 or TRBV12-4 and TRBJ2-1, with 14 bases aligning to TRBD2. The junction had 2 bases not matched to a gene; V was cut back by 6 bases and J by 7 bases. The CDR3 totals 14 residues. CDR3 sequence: CASSRLAGGNEQFF. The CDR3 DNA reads TGTGCCAGCAGCAGACTAGCGGGAGGGAATGAGCAGTTCTTC.

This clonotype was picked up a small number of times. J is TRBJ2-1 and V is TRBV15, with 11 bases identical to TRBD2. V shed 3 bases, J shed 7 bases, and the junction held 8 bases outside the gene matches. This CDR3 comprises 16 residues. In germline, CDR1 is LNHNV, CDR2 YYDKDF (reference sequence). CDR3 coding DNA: TGTGCCACCAGCAGTAGCGGGAGGGCTTTAAGGAATGAGCAGTTCTTC. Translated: CATSSSGRALRNEQFF.